The TCR beta chain described here comes from a study of blood T cell repertoires in COVID-19. Overall study: Italy, Spain and the United States were the sources of the convalescent and acute COVID-19 samples.

Study processing details: Amplification of reference gene primers provided the estimated nucleated cell counts. The repertoire was sequenced with immunoSEQ multiplex PCR; TCRdb's copy has only in-frame clones and lacks some. V and J calls and clone size are those listed in that table; D and trimming were worked out from the DNA. The data show about 180,000 clones, with 65% to 90% seen just once and about 1.5% held by the top ten. The sequencing sample was made of peripheral blood. The sequence came from a human donor in a cohort sampled during active COVID-19.

Here the CDR3 DNA reads TGTGCCAGCAGCCCCCGGACTAGCGGGAGTTGGTATGAGCAGTTCTTC. Its translation: CASSPRTSGSWYEQFF. The chain combines TRBV5-6 with TRBJ2-1, with 13 bases matching TRBD2. Germline V gene lookup returns CDR1 SGHDT and CDR2 YYEEEE. CDR3 length: 16 residues. V lost 4 bases to trimming and J lost 8 bases; unmatched junction nucleotides: 9.